This T cell receptor (beta chain) was profiled in a study of cytomegalovirus exposure and HLA in healthy donors listed by TCRdb under 2017. With respect to the entire study: A later analysis indicated that the 130 or so validation repertoires were generated on the platform also employed for the roughly 650 repertoires of the first cohort. The study was designed to test whether signatures of past pathogen exposure could be identified by cataloging public T cell receptors. Besides the first cohort of under 700 subjects, a separate validation cohort made up of 120 or so different subjects was used. To predict cytomegalovirus infection status, the study combined high-throughput TCR immunosequencing, statistical association of individual TCRs with disease status, and machine learning.

Libraries were prepared through the immunoSEQ multiplex PCR assay. The authors processed their data as follows. To diagnose cytomegalovirus status from the catalog of TCR beta chain sequences, a statistical classification framework was built. TCRdb provides this immuneACCESS table in a form limited to in-frame rearrangements. Some clones are lacking; in checked studies, under half of them reflect an unresolved V gene, and why the rest are absent is not known. The V and J calls and the clone size are those of that table, but D and trimming were determined from the DNA. The sample table shows 65,000 to 90,000 clones, and 85% to 95% are seen once. The top ten clones comprise approximately 3.3% of the sample. Paper-wide results and their limitations: The validation cohort had no HLA typing available for a later analysis, so co-occurrence within that cohort was assessed over all 110 or so repertoires. In vitro tests confirmed that a few of the cytomegalovirus-associated TCR beta chains recognize cytomegalovirus antigens. The study listed 164 TCR beta chains as associated with cytomegalovirus. The classifier was reported to diagnose cytomegalovirus status with high specificity and sensitivity in both the original cohort and the validation cohort. While some public TCRs were present in many individuals, most TCR sequences turned up only very rarely across donors. The authors suggested that the approach could potentially be generalized to other disease states and immunological phenotypes. Subsequent analysis determined that TCRs grouped into clusters in the first cohort also showed a tendency toward co-occurrence across the roughly 110 validation repertoires, and 94% of cluster scores exceeded 0.

With respect to this clone: Its antigen specificity is not known. The input lacks base qualities; no much larger clone sits a single base away.

The donors belonged to the validation cohort of 120 subjects, which was separate from the roughly 670-subject first cohort. The sequence was collected from a young man in good health and CMV-seronegative. The sequenced sample consisted of PBMCs.

The DNA reads TGTGCCAGCAGCCTACAGACAGGGGCGAAATACGAGCAGTACTTC. Translated, this is CASSLQTGAKYEQYF. The receptor chain draws on TRBV9 and TRBJ2-7; 8 nucleotides in the junction match TRBD1. CDR1 and CDR2 are drawn from the germline V gene: SGDLS, YYNGEE. Reading from cysteine to phenylalanine, the CDR3 counts 15 amino acids. The read is trimmed to its CDR3 DNA, 45 bases read in frame from base 1. From V the trimming removes 4 bases and from J it removes 4 bases, while the gene matches leave 10 bases of the junction unaccounted for.